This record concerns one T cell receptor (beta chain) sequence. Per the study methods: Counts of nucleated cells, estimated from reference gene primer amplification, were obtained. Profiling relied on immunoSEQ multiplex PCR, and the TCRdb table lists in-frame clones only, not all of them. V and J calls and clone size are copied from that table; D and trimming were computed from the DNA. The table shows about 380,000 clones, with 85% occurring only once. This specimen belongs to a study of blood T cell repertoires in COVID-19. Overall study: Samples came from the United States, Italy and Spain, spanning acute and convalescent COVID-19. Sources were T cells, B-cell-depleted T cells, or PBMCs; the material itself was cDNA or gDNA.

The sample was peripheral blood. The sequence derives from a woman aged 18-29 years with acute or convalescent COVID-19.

This CDR3 reads CASSLDRLSEQYF. The DNA of the CDR3 is TGTGCCAGCAGCTTAGATCGGTTGAGCGAGCAGTACTTC. The chain has TRBV11-3 and TRBJ2-7; D is undetermined. Deletions cut 0 bases from V and 6 bases from J, with 9 bases between. The CDR3 spans 13 residues. The V gene's germline CDR1 is SGHNT and CDR2 YENEEA.